This TCR beta chain was captured in a study of blood T cell repertoires in COVID-19. Overall study: There were acute and convalescent COVID-19 samples, and they came from the United States, Italy and Spain.

Germline CDR1 SGHVS, CDR2 FQNEAQ. The V and J ends lost 0 bases and 4 bases respectively, with 7 bases between them. The CDR3 is 14 residues long. Using immunoSEQ multiplex PCR, the repertoire was profiled, and TCRdb retains in-frame clones only, with some absent. Of approximately 220,000 clones in the sample, more than 75% were seen once. The V and J genes are TRBV7-8 and TRBJ1-3; tentatively, D is TRBD1 (5 bases). Sequenced input: peripheral blood. This sequence was found in a man over 45 who had recovered from COVID-19. Here the CDR3 reads CASSLAGVGNTIYF. The CDR3 DNA is TGTGCCAGCAGCTTAGCAGGGGTGGGAAACACCATATATTTT.